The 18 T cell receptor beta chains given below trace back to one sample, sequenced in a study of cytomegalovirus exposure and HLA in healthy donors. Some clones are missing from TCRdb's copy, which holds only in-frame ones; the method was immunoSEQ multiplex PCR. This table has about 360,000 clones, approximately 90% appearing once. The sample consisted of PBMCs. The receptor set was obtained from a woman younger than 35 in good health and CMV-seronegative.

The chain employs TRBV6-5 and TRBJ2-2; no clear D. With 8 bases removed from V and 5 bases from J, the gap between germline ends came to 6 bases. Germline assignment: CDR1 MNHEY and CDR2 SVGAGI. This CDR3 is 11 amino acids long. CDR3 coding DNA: TGTGCCAGCCTCGGTACCGGGGAGCTGTTTTTT. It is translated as CASLGTGELFF.

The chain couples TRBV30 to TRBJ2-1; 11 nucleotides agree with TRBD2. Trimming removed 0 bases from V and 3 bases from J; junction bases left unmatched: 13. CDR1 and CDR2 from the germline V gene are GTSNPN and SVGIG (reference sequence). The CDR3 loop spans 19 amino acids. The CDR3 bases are TGTGCCTGGAGTGTACGTCGGCTAGCGGGAGGAACTTTCTACAATGAGCAGTTCTTC. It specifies CAWSVRRLAGGTFYNEQFF.

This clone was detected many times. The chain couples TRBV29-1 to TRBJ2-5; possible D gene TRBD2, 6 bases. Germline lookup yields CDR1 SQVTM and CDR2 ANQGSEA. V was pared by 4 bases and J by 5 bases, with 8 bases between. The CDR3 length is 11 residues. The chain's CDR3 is CSVGDSETQYF. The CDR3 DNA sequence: TGCAGCGTTGGGGACTCGGAGACCCAGTACTTC.

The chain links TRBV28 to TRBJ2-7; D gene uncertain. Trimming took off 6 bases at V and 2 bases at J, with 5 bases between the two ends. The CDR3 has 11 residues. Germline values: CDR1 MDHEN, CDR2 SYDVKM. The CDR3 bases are TGTGCCAGCAGCACTACCTACGAGCAGTACTTC. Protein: CASSTTYEQYF.

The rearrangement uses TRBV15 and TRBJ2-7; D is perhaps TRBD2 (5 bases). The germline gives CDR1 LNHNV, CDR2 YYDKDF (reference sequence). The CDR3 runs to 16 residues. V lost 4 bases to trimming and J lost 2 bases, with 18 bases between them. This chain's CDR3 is CATSTPSGLIPYEQYF. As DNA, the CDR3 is TGTGCCACCAGCACCCCCTCGGGGTTGATACCCTACGAGCAGTACTTC. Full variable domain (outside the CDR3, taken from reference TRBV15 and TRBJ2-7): DAMVIQNPRYQVTQFGKPVTLSCSQTLNHNVMYWYQQKSSQAPKLLFHYYDKDFNNEADTPDNFQSRRPNTSFCFLDIRSPGLGDTAMYLCATSTPSGLIPYEQYFGPGTRLTVT.

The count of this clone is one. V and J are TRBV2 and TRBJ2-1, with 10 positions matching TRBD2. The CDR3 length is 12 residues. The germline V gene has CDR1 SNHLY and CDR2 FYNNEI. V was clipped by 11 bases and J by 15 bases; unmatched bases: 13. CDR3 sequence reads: CAGNLKRGGTFF. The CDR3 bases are TGTGCCGGCAACCTTAAGCGGGGGGGCACGTTCTTC.

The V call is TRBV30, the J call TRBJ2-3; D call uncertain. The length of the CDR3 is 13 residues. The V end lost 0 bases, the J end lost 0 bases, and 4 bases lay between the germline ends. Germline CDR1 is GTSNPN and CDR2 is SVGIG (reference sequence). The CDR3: CAWSVLSTDTQYF. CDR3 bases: TGTGCCTGGAGTGTACTAAGCACAGATACGCAGTATTTT.

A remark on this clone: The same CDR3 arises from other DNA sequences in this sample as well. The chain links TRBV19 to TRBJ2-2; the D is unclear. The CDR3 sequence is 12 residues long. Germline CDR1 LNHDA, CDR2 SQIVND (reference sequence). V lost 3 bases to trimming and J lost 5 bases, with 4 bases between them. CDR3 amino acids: CASSMRTGELFF. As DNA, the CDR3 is TGTGCCAGTAGTATGAGAACCGGGGAGCTGTTTTTT. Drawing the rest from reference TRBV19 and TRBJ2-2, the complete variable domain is DGGITQSPKYLFRKEGQNVTLSCEQNLNHDAMYWYRQDPGQGLRLIYYSQIVNDFQKGDIAEGYSVSREKKESFPLTVTSAQKNPTAFYLCASSMRTGELFFGEGSRLTVL.

CDR3 region: CSVGRDYGYTF. The CDR3 DNA reads TGCAGCGTTGGCAGGGACTATGGCTACACCTTC. This chain uses TRBV29-1 with TRBJ1-2; perhaps TRBD1 as D (5 bases). The germline CDR1 and CDR2 sequences are SQVTM and ANQGSEA. There are 11 residues in the CDR3. Trimming took off 4 bases at V and 3 bases at J, with 6 bases between the two ends.

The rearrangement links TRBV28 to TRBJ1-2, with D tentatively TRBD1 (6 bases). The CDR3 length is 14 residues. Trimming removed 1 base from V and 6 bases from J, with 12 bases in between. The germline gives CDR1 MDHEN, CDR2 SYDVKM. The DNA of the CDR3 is TGTGCCAGCAGTTTATCCTCGGGGGGCAATGGCTACACCTTC. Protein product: CASSLSSGGNGYTF.

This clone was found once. The CDR3 loop reads CASSPSRGSDYEQYF. CDR3 bases: TGTGCCAGCAGTCCTTCGCGCGGGAGCGACTACGAGCAGTACTTC. The rearrangement joins TRBV27 to TRBJ2-7; 7 nucleotides line up with TRBD2. CDR1 and CDR2 from the germline V gene are MNHEY and SMNVEV (reference sequence). J was trimmed by 3 bases and V by 5 bases; bases with no gene match: 10. The CDR3 consists of 15 residues.

In DNA form, the CDR3 reads TGTGCCAGCAGCTTAAGTTATAGCGGGAGCCACAATGAGCAGTTCTTC. The encoded protein is CASSLSYSGSHNEQFF. The V call is TRBV11-3, the J call TRBJ2-1, with 9 bases aligning to TRBD2. Germline CDR1 reads SGHNT; CDR2 reads YENEEA. The CDR3 has 16 residues. Unmatched junction bases numbered 7, after V lost 2 bases and J lost 5 bases.

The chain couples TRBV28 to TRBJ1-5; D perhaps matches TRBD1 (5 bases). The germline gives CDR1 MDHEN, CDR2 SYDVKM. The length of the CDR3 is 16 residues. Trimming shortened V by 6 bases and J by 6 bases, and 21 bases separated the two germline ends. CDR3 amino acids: CASRIAGPSAFQPQHF. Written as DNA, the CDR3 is TGTGCCAGCAGGATCGCGGGGCCCTCGGCCTTTCAGCCCCAGCATTTT.

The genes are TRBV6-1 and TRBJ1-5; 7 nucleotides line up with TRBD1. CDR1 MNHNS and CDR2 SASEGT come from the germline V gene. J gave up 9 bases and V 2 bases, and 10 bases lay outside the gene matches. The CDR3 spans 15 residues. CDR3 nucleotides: TGTGCCAGCAGTGAAAAAGGACAGGCATCCCGGCCCCAGCATTTT. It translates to CASSEKGQASRPQHF.

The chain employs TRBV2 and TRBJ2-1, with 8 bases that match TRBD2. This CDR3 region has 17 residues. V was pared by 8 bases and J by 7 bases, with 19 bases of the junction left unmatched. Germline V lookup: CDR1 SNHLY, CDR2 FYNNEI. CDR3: CASCLGAGGGKVNEQFF. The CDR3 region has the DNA TGTGCCAGCTGCCTCGGGGCGGGGGGAGGAAAGGTAAATGAGCAGTTCTTC.

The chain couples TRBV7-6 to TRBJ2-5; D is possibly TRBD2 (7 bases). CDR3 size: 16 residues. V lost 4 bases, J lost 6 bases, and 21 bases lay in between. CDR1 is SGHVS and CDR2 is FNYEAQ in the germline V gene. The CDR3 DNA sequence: TGTGCCAGCAGCTCCTCTTTCCGTTCGGGGGGCAAGACCCAGTACTTC. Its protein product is CASSSSFRSGGKTQYF.

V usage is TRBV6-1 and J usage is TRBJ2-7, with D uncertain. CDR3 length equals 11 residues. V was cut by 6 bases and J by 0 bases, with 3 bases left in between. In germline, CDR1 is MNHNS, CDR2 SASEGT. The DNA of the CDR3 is TGTGCCAGCAGCAACTCCTACGAGCAGTACTTC. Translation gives CASSNSYEQYF.

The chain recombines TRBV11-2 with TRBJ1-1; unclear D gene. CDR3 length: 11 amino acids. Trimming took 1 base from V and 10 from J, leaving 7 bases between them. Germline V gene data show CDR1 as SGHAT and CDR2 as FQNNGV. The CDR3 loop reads CASSLGHRAFF. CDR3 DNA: TGTGCCAGCAGCTTAGGACATAGAGCTTTCTTT. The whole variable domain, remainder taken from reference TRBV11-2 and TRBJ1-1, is EAGVAQSPRYKIIEKRQSVAFWCNPISGHATLYWYQQILGQGPKLLIQFQNNGVVDDSQLPKDRFSAERLKGVDSTLKIQPAKLEDSAVYLCASSLGHRAFFGQGTRLTVV.